A single sample gave rise to the 32 T cell receptor beta chains below, sequenced in a study of CD8 T cells in ankylosing spondylitis. Findings and caveats of the study: For ankylosing spondylitis blood, a TCR beta motif of seven to nine highly homologous variants appeared characteristic.

TCRdb independently ran MiXCR on the 5' RACE reads; one entry per CDR3 protein. The sample holds about 800,000 distinct CDR3 sequences, roughly 10% seen once. No cognate antigen is known for these TCRs. Specimen: blood, either unsorted or a sorted T cell fraction (not recorded which). These TCRs come from a male donor with ankylosing spondylitis.

The chain is built from TRBV5-1 and TRBJ1-1; 8 bases match TRBD1. Germline V gene sequence: CDR1 SGHRS, CDR2 YFSETQ. CDR3 length: 16 residues. With 7 bases clipped from V and 2 bases from J, the junction kept 13 bases outside the gene matches. The CDR3 is CASHKVVAGGNTEAFF. CDR3 coding DNA: TGCGCCAGCCACAAGGTTGTGGCAGGGGGCAACACTGAAGCTTTCTTT.

The genes are TRBV18 and TRBJ2-7, with D possibly TRBD2 on 6 matching bases. The CDR3 covers 15 residues. CDR1 is KGHSH and CDR2 is LQKENI in the germline V gene. Trimming removed 5 bases at V and 0 bases at J, with 14 bases between. For the CDR3, the DNA is TGTGCCAGCTCAAGCGGAGAGGGAGGCTCCTACGAGCAGTACTTC. Its translation: CASSSGEGGSYEQYF.

This clonotype occurred a few times. This sequence joins TRBV7-2 and TRBJ2-1, with a weak D call TRBD2 (5 bases). This CDR3 is 13 amino acids long. The V gene lost 0 bases and the J gene lost 8 bases, with 8 bases spanning the gap. Germline V gives CDR1 SGHTA, CDR2 FQGNSA. The CDR3 DNA is TGTGCCAGCAGCTTAGCGGGAGTTCATGAGCAGTTCTTC. It translates to CASSLAGVHEQFF. Looking up the rest from reference TRBV7-2 and TRBJ2-1 gives the full variable domain: GAGVSQSPSNKVTEKGKDVELRCDPISGHTALYWYRQSLGQGLEFLIYFQGNSAPDKSGLPSDRFSAERTGGSVSTLTIQRTQQEDSAVYLCASSLAGVHEQFFGPGTRLTVL.

This clonotype was seen at least ten times. The rearrangement uses TRBV10-3 and TRBJ2-7; D gene unclear. The CDR3 contains 15 residues. From germline, CDR1 is ENHRY and CDR2 SYGVKD. Trimming took 4 bases from V and 6 from J, leaving 19 bases between them. CDR3 in amino acids: CAISAMDGVYREQYF. The CDR3 DNA follows: TGTGCCATCAGTGCCATGGACGGTGTTTATCGCGAGCAGTACTTC.

As to this clonotype: A read error may produce the germline difference seen at one junction end. The CDR3 region is CAIGEGQHQDEQYF. The CDR3 bases are TGTGCCATCGGTGAGGGACAGCACCAGGACGAGCAGTACTTC. The chain joins TRBV10-3 to TRBJ2-7; the match to TRBD1 covers 7 bases. There are 14 residues in the CDR3. Germline loops: CDR1 ENHRY, CDR2 SYGVKD.

Only a few counts were recorded for this clonotype. V gene TRBV7-9 combines with J gene TRBJ1-6, with TRBD1 identical over 7 bases. V lost 1 base and J lost 10; bases outside the gene matches: 7. The germline gives CDR1 SEHNR, CDR2 FQNEAQ (reference sequence). CDR3 size: 15 residues. CDR3 amino acids: CASSLVRGASSPLHF. For the CDR3, the DNA is TGTGCCAGCAGCTTAGTCAGGGGGGCTAGCTCACCCCTCCACTTT.

Many counts were recorded for this clonotype. The rearrangement uses TRBV2 and TRBJ2-1, with D maybe TRBD1 (5 bases). Germline assignment: CDR1 SNHLY and CDR2 FYNNEI. The germline V and J ends were trimmed by 6 bases and 3 bases, with 9 bases remaining between them. The CDR3 runs 13 residues. The CDR3 bases are TGTGCCAGCAGGGGGCCGAACTACAATGAGCAGTTCTTC. Translated: CASRGPNYNEQFF.

This clonotype was counted only a few times. This sequence joins TRBV10-3 and TRBJ2-6; no definite D call. CDR3 length: 16 amino acids. Germline loops: CDR1 ENHRY, CDR2 SYGVKD. Deletions cut 0 bases from V and 4 bases from J, with 10 bases between. The CDR3 region is CAISESKGLGANVLTF. CDR3 in DNA: TGTGCCATCAGTGAGTCTAAGGGCCTGGGGGCCAACGTCCTGACTTTC.

The chain carries TRBV20-1 and TRBJ1-4, with 10 nucleotides matching TRBD1. The CDR3 consists of 14 residues. Germline-derived CDR1 and CDR2 are DFQATT and SNEGSKA (reference sequence). Losses at the gene ends were 5 bases for V and 6 bases for J; bases not matched to a gene: 6. The CDR3 here is CSAFTTGGDEKLFF. The CDR3 DNA is TGCAGTGCTTTTACGACAGGGGGCGATGAAAAACTGTTTTTT.

V is TRBV12-3 or TRBV12-4 and J is TRBJ1-3; 9 nucleotides line up with TRBD1. CDR3 length: 15 residues. J lost 3 bases, V lost 6 bases, and 6 bases had no gene match. CDR3 DNA: TGTGCCAGCAGGGAGACAGGGGGAGGTGGAAACACCATATATTTT. Translated: CASRETGGGGNTIYF.

This clonotype showed up just a few times. The CDR3 loop is CASSPRQGARLEYGYTF. The DNA for the CDR3 is TGTGCCAGCAGCCCACGACAGGGGGCGCGTCTTGAATATGGCTACACCTTC. The chain joins TRBV7-2 to TRBJ1-2; 10 positions match TRBD1. The CDR3 totals 17 residues. V dropped 5 bases and J dropped 5; count of bases not matched to a gene: 14. Per the germline V gene, CDR1 is SGHTA and CDR2 is FQGNSA.

This clonotype turned up a few times. This chain uses TRBV14 with TRBJ2-3; no reliable D call. Trimming took 1 base from V and 3 from J, leaving 14 bases between them. The CDR3 consists of 16 residues. CDR1 is SGHDN and CDR2 is FVKESK in the germline V gene. The CDR3 region has the DNA TGTGCCAGCAGCCAAGGTCACCGTAAACCAACAGATACGCAGTATTTT. Encoded protein: CASSQGHRKPTDTQYF.

This rearrangement joins TRBV20-1 to TRBJ2-3, with 11 bases aligning to TRBD2. The CDR3 length is 17 residues. Germline CDR1 DFQATT, CDR2 SNEGSKA (reference sequence). Trimming at V came to 6 bases and at J to 0 bases, leaving 11 bases not matched to a gene. CDR3 residues: CSAPGGSGRASTDTQYF. The CDR3, as DNA: TGCAGTGCCCCTGGAGGTAGCGGGAGGGCCAGCACAGATACGCAGTATTTT.

The table lists this clonotype with many counts. V usage is TRBV5-1 and J usage is TRBJ2-1, with a possible D match to TRBD2 (6 bases). Trimming left V 4 bases short and J 8 bases short, with 19 bases between. Germline assignment: CDR1 SGHRS and CDR2 YFSETQ. The CDR3 is 15 amino acids. CDR3 coding DNA: TGCGCCAGCAGCACGACTAGTAGGGTGGTGCATGAGCAGTTCTTC. It encodes CASSTTSRVVHEQFF. Variable domain in full (rest from reference TRBV5-1 and TRBJ2-1): KAGVTQTPRYLIKTRGQQVTLSCSPISGHRSVSWYQQTPGQGLQFLFEYFSETQRNKGNFPGRFSGRQFSNSRSEMNVSTLELGDSALYLCASSTTSRVVHEQFFGPGTRLTVL.

This chain connects TRBV5-1 to TRBJ2-5; a weak D match, TRBD1 (5 bases). CDR3 length: 15 amino acids. The germline V gene encodes CDR1 SGHRS and CDR2 YFSETQ. The V end was cut by 0 bases, the J end by 2 bases, with 11 bases between. Here the CDR3 reads CASSLVGVTQETQYF. CDR3 sequence (DNA): TGCGCCAGCAGCTTGGTAGGGGTTACTCAAGAGACCCAGTACTTC.

This clonotype was seen only once. J is TRBJ2-7 and V is TRBV27; D may be TRBD1 or TRBD2 (5 bases each). V was pared by 7 bases and J by 3 bases, with 28 bases between. Germline assignment: CDR1 MNHEY and CDR2 SMNVEV (reference sequence). The CDR3 contains 18 residues. In nucleotides, the CDR3 is TGTGCCAGCACCTTGTTCGACGCCCCGGGACGGATGTTCTACGAGCAGTACTTC. Encoded protein: CASTLFDAPGRMFYEQYF.

This chain links TRBV12-3 or TRBV12-4 with TRBJ2-2; 9 nucleotides align to TRBD1. With V trimmed by 5 bases and J by 4 bases, 2 bases remained unmatched. The CDR3 runs to 14 residues. The CDR3 bases are TGTGCCAGCAGTGGGGACAGGGCCACCGGGGAGCTGTTTTTT. As protein: CASSGDRATGELFF.

The chain recombines TRBV30 with TRBJ1-5, with D unresolved. The V gene lost 0 bases and the J gene lost 7 bases, with 7 bases spanning the gap. This CDR3 spans 12 amino acids. Per germline, CDR1 GTSNPN and CDR2 SVGIG (reference sequence). CDR3 residues: CAWSVRGQPQHF. DNA of the CDR3: TGTGCCTGGAGTGTACGCGGACAGCCCCAGCATTTT.

This rearrangement joins TRBV6-2 or TRBV6-3 to TRBJ2-5; 7 bases fit TRBD1. Germline values: CDR1 MNHEY, CDR2 SVGEGT. Losses at the gene ends were 0 bases for V and 2 bases for J; bases not matched to a gene: 12. This CDR3 is 18 amino acids long. The CDR3 DNA is TGTGCCAGCAGTTACTCACACCGGGACAGATATTTTCAAGAGACCCAGTACTTC. Residues: CASSYSHRDRYFQETQYF.

This clonotype was recorded a few times. This chain connects TRBV5-5 to TRBJ1-1; a weak D match, TRBD1 (6 bases). The V gene lost 4 bases and the J gene lost 1 base, with 20 bases spanning the gap. Germline loops: CDR1 SGHKS, CDR2 YYEKEE (reference sequence). This CDR3 has 17 residues. The CDR3 reads CASSPTGKGTWNTEAFF. The CDR3 coding sequence is TGTGCCAGCAGCCCAACAGGGAAGGGTACGTGGAACACTGAAGCTTTCTTT. Filled out from reference TRBV5-5 and TRBJ1-1, the complete variable domain reads DAGVTQSPTHLIKTRGQQVTLRCSPISGHKSVSWYQQVLGQGPQFIFQYYEKEERGRGNFPDRFSARQFPNYSSELNVNALLLGDSALYLCASSPTGKGTWNTEAFFGQGTRLTVV.

This clonotype has at least ten counts. This chain connects TRBV29-1 to TRBJ1-1; TRBD1 matches 7 bases. This CDR3 contains 14 residues. V trimming: 4 bases; J trimming: 2 bases; junction bases outside the gene matches: 7. Germline V CDR1 and CDR2: SQVTM, ANQGSEA. CDR3 nucleotide sequence: TGCAGCGTTGTCTGGGACAGACGCAACACTGAAGCTTTCTTT. Protein sequence: CSVVWDRRNTEAFF.

This clonotype was recorded a few times. This chain's CDR3 is CASSSPHRAGSYNEQFF. CDR3 in DNA: TGTGCCAGCAGTTCCCCCCACAGGGCAGGGTCCTACAATGAGCAGTTCTTC. The chain uses TRBV6-2 or TRBV6-3 and TRBJ2-1, with D perhaps TRBD1 (6 bases). Trimming shortened V by 4 bases and J by 1 base, and 17 bases separated the two germline ends. The germline gives CDR1 MNHEY, CDR2 SVGEGT. The CDR3 loop spans 17 amino acids.

The J gene is TRBJ2-1, the V gene TRBV20-1; 8 bases line up with TRBD2. The CDR3 has 12 residues. J was trimmed by 8 bases and V by 3 bases; bases with no gene match: 3. Germline CDR1 is DFQATT and CDR2 is SNEGSKA (reference sequence). CDR3 DNA sequence: TGCAGTGCTAGTCCTAGCGGGTATGAGCAGTTCTTC. Translated: CSASPSGYEQFF.

This clonotype was seen a handful of times. This chain joins TRBV5-4 and TRBJ1-5; maybe TRBD1 (6 bases). Trimming left V 3 bases short and J 4 bases short, with 14 bases between. CDR1 and CDR2 from the germline V gene are SGHNT and YYREEE (reference sequence). The CDR3 runs to 15 residues. The CDR3 loop is CASSSGGGINQPQHF. In DNA form, the CDR3 reads TGTGCCAGCAGCTCGGGAGGGGGGATAAATCAGCCCCAGCATTTT.

The chain is built from TRBV29-1 and TRBJ1-2, with unresolved D. CDR1 SQVTM and CDR2 ANQGSEA come from the germline V gene. V was cut by 4 bases and J by 5 bases, with 14 bases left in between. The CDR3 is 13 amino acids. The CDR3 nucleotides are TGCAGCGTTGCCGAAGGGCCCTTATATGGCTACACCTTC. This encodes CSVAEGPLYGYTF. The whole variable domain, remainder taken from reference TRBV29-1 and TRBJ1-2, is SAVISQKPSRDICQRGTSLTIQCQVDSQVTMMFWYRQQPGQSLTLIATANQGSEATYESGFVIDKFPISRPNLTFSTLTVSNMSPEDSSIYLCSVAEGPLYGYTFGSGTRLTVV.

The V and J genes are TRBV5-6 and TRBJ2-5; 11 nucleotides match TRBD2. The CDR3 loop spans 15 amino acids. Per the germline V gene, CDR1 is SGHDT and CDR2 is YYEEEE. V was pared by 6 bases and J by 1 base, with 5 bases of the junction left unmatched. CDR3 coding DNA: TGTGCCAGCACTATAGCGGGAGGGACCCAAGAGACCCAGTACTTC. Its translation: CASTIAGGTQETQYF. The variable domain in full, with the rest retrieved from reference TRBV5-6 and TRBJ2-5, is DAGVTQSPTHLIKTRGQQVTLRCSPKSGHDTVSWYQQALGQGPQFIFQYYEEEERQRGNFPDRFSGHQFPNYSSELNVNALLLGDSALYLCASTIAGGTQETQYFGPGTRLLVL.

This clonotype was counted a few times. The chain carries TRBV4-2 and TRBJ1-2; TRBD1 aligns across 7 bases. Germline V gene sequence: CDR1 LGHNA, CDR2 YNFKEQ. There are 14 residues in the CDR3. V was clipped by 4 bases and J by 1 base; unmatched bases: 3. CDR3 region: CASSRDSLNYGYTF. CDR3 nucleotide sequence: TGTGCCAGCAGCCGGGACAGCCTTAACTATGGCTACACCTTC.

This clonotype turned up a few times. J is TRBJ2-5 and V is TRBV4-3; D unclear. V lost 0 bases and J lost 5, with 10 bases in between. In germline, CDR1 is LGHNA, CDR2 YSLEER. The CDR3 has 14 amino acids. The CDR3, as DNA: TGCGCCAGCAGCCAAGATGGTAGACTGGAGACCCAGTACTTC. Translating gives CASSQDGRLETQYF.

This clonotype was counted many times. The chain combines TRBV29-1 with TRBJ2-3; no reliable D call. The CDR3 runs 13 residues. Germline V gene data show CDR1 as SQVTM and CDR2 as ANQGSEA. V was cut by 4 bases and J by 0 bases, with 8 bases left in between. The CDR3 DNA is TGCAGCGTTGGAGACGAGAGCACAGATACGCAGTATTTT. Its translation: CSVGDESTDTQYF.

This clonotype turned up a few times. This chain links TRBV18 with TRBJ2-1; possible D gene TRBD1, 6 bases. V lost 3 bases, J lost 7 bases, and 16 bases lay in between. The germline V gene has CDR1 KGHSH and CDR2 LQKENI. The CDR3 sequence is 15 residues long. The CDR3 nucleotides read TGTGCCAGCTCACCTGCCATAGGGACATCGAATGAGCAGTTCTTC. This codes for CASSPAIGTSNEQFF.

This clonotype was observed a handful of times. The chain joins TRBV12-5 to TRBJ2-1; 7 bases are a match to TRBD2. CDR3 length equals 16 residues. Unmatched junction bases numbered 10, after V lost 2 bases and J lost 6 bases. The V gene's germline CDR1 is LGHNT and CDR2 FRNRAP. The CDR3 DNA is TGTGCTAGTGGTTTGCCCCGGGGGGTACGGGCCAATGAGCAGTTCTTC. It codes for CASGLPRGVRANEQFF.

This clonotype occurred a few times. The CDR3: CASSPRRDDTQYF. CDR3 coding DNA: TGTGCCAGCAGCCCCAGACGCGATGATACGCAGTATTTT. This chain uses TRBV7-3 with TRBJ2-3; D is unresolved. In germline, CDR1 is SGHTA, CDR2 FQGTGA. Trimming stripped 5 bases from V and 6 bases from J, with 12 bases between. This CDR3 has 13 residues.